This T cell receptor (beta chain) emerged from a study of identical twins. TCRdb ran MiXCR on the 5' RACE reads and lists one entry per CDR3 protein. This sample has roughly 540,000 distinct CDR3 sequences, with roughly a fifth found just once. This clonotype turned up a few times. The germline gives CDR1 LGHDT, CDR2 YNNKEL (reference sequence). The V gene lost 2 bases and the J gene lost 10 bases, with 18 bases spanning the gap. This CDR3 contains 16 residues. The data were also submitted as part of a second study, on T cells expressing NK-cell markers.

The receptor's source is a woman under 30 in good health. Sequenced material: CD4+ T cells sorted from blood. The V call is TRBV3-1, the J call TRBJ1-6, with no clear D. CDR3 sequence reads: CASSQLPGSASSPLHF. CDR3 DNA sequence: TGTGCCAGCAGCCAACTCCCCGGGTCTGCTAGCTCACCCCTCCACTTT.